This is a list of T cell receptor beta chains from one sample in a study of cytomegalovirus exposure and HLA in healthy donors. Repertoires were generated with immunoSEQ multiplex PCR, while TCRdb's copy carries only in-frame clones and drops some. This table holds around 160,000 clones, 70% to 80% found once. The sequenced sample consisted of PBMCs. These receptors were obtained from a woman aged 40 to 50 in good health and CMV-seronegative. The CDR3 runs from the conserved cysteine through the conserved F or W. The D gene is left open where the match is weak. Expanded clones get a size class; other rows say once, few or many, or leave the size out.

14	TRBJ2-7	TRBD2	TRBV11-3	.	TGTGCCAGCAGCTTTCTAGCGGGAGTAGGGGAGCAGTACTTC	CASSFLAGVGEQYF
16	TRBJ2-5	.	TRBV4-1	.	TGCGCCAGCAGCCAACCTCCCAGGGGAAATGGGGAGACCCAGTACTTC	CASSQPPRGNGETQYF
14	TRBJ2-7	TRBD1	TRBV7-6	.	TGTGCCAGCAGCTCCGGGACAGGGGGGGGCGAGCAGTACTTC	CASSSGTGGGEQYF
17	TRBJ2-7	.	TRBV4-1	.	TGCGCCAGCAGCCCCGCAAAGATGGGTGGGAGCTCCTACGAGCAGTACTTC	CASSPAKMGGSSYEQYF
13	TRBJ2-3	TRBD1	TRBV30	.	TGTGCCTGGGGACAGGGGAAGGCAGATACGCAGTATTTT	CAWGQGKADTQYF
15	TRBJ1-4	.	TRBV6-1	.	TGTGCCAGCAGTGCAACAGGGAACGGGAATGAAAAACTGTTTTTT	CASSATGNGNEKLFF
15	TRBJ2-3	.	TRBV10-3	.	TGTGCCATCAGTCGAAACTCACCTAGCACAGATACGCAGTATTTT	CAISRNSPSTDTQYF
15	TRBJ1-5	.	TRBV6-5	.	TGTGCCAGCAGTTTGGAAGGAGGGGCCAATCAGCCCCAGCATTTT	CASSLEGGANQPQHF
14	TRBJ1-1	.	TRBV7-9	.	TGTGCCAGCAGCCTGCAGGGAAAGAACACTGAAGCTTTCTTT	CASSLQGKNTEAFF
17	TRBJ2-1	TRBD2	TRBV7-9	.	TGTGCCAGCAGCCGCTCCTTGACTAGCGGGATGGAGGATGAGCAGTTCTTC	CASSRSLTSGMEDEQFF
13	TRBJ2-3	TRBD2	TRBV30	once	TGTGCCTGGAGGGCGGGAGGCACAGATACGCAGTATTTT	CAWRAGGTDTQYF
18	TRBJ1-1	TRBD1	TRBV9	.	TGTGCCAGCAGCCCTCACCTAAGACAGGGGGCGCCGGACACTGAAGCTTTCTTT	CASSPHLRQGAPDTEAFF
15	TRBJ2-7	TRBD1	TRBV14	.	TGTGCCAGCAGCCAAGGGAGACAGGGGCCCTACGAGCAGTACTTC	CASSQGRQGPYEQYF
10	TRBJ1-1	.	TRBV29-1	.	TGCAGCGCTTCGCTCGACGGGACTTTCTTT	CSASLDGTFF
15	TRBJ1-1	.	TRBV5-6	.	TGTGCCAGCAGCTTGGTGCAGGCTCCTACTCTTGAAGCTTTCTTT	CASSLVQAPTLEAFF
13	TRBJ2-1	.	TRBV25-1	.	TGTGCCAGCAGTGAATTTCGGGAAAAGGAGCAGTTCTTC	CASSEFREKEQFF
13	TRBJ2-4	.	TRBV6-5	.	TGTGCCAGCAGCCCTACAGGGAGAGGCATTCAGTACTTC	CASSPTGRGIQYF
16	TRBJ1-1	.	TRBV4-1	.	TGCGCCAGCAGCCAAGCTATCACAGCCCCGGGGGCTGAAGCTTTCTTT	CASSQAITAPGAEAFF
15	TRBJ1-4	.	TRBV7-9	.	TGTGCCAGCAGCTTAGATTTGGGGGGGGATGAAAAACTGTTTTTT	CASSLDLGGDEKLFF
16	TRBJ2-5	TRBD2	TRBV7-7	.	TGTGCTAGCAGCTTTGCGGGACTAGCGGGAGTAGAGACCCAGTACTTC	CASSFAGLAGVETQYF
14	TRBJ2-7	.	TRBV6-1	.	TGTGCCAGCAGTGCAAGTGTCGGGAGCTACGAGCAGTACTTC	CASSASVGSYEQYF
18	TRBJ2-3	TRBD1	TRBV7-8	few	TGTGCCAGCAGCTTAAGTCGGACAGGGGGCGCGAGCACAGATACGCAGTATTTT	CASSLSRTGGASTDTQYF
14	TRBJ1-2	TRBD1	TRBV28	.	TGTGCCAGCAGCGGGACAGTCCTTAACTATGGCTACACCTTC	CASSGTVLNYGYTF
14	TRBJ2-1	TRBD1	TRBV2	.	TGTGCCAGCAGCGGTAACAGGGGGTACAATGAGCAGTTCTTC	CASSGNRGYNEQFF
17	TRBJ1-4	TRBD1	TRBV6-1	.	TGTGCCAGCAGTGCCCCGGGCCGGGGGGGACAGAGTTGGAAACTGTTTTTT	CASSAPGRGGQSWKLFF
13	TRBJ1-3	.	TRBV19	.	TGTGCCAGTAGTATGTCCCGGAGTGACACCATATATTTT	CASSMSRSDTIYF
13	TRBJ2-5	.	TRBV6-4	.	TGTGCCAGCAGTGGGGACAAGGGAGAGACCCAGTACTTC	CASSGDKGETQYF
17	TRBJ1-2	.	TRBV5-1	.	TGCGCCAGCAGCTCGGGATCCCCCTTCGGACCCGGTAGTGGCTACACCTTC	CASSSGSPFGPGSGYTF